The TCR beta chain described here comes from a study of T cell repertoires in cytomegalovirus infection. Study in general: HLA-C-restricted CMV epitopes, recently identified, and well-studied HLA-B-restricted ones were used by the study. Public TCR beta signatures indicated both CMV infection and matching HLA type. Study findings and constraints: Adding up the frequency of public TCR beta families identified people who carried CMV plus the relevant HLA.

The ends lost 4 bases at V and 3 bases at J; junction bases unmatched: 10. The CDR3 extends over 16 amino acids. Germline values: CDR1 SGHTA, CDR2 FQGNSA. TCRdb re-called the reads with MiXCR, one entry per CDR3 protein. Of 600,000 to 700,000 distinct CDR3 sequences in the sample, 30% to 40% are singletons; the top ten hold about 18%. This clonotype was observed many times. Its antigen is unidentified. This material consisted of cultured PBMCs, taken from culture after CMV antigen stimulation. The chain combines TRBV7-2 with TRBJ2-7, with TRBD1 identical over 9 bases. The sequence was collected from a human donor in good health (CMV status not recorded). Some clones in this sample may be carry-over from other donors' samples. As DNA, the CDR3 is TGTGCCAGCAGCTCGGCGGCGGGGACAGGGTACTACGAGCAGTACTTC. It encodes CASSSAAGTGYYEQYF.